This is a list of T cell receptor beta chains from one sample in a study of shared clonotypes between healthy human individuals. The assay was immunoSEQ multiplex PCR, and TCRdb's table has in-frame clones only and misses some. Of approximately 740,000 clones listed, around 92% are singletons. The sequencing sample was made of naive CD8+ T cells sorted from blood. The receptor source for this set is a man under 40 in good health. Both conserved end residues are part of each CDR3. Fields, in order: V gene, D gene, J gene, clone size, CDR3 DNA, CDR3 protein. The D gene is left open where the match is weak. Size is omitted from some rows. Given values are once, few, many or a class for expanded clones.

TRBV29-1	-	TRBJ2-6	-	TGCAGCGTGGAAACAGGAACTGGGGCCAACGTCCTGACTTTC	CSVETGTGANVLTF
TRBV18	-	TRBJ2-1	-	TGTGCCAGCTCAAACAGGGGTAGCGGGTTAAATGAGCAGTTCTTC	CASSNRGSGLNEQFF
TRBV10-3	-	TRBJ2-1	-	TGTGCCATCAGTGAGCTAGCATATAACAATGAGCAGTTCTTC	CAISELAYNNEQFF
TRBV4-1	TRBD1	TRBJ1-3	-	TGCGCCAGCAGCGGCAGGGGGGCTGGAAACACCATATATTTT	CASSGRGAGNTIYF
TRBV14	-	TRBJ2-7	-	TGTGCCAGCAGCCAAGACTACGAGCAGTACTTC	CASSQDYEQYF
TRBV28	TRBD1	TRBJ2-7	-	TGTGCCAGCAGTTTACGGACAGGGGTGACCTACGAGCAGTACTTC	CASSLRTGVTYEQYF
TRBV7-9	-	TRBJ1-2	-	TGTGCCAGCAGCTTATCCCAGATCTATGGCTACACCTTC	CASSLSQIYGYTF
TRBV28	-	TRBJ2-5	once	TGTGCCAGCAAAGACGGAGAGTTGCAAGAGACCCAGTACTTC	CASKDGELQETQYF
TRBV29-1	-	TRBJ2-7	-	TGCAGCGTTGGGAGGGGAATCGCCTACGAGCAGTACTTC	CSVGRGIAYEQYF
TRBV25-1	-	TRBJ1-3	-	TGTGCCAGCAGTGAATATAGTCGGGACAACTCTGGAAACACCATATATTTT	CASSEYSRDNSGNTIYF
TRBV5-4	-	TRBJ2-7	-	TGTGCCAGCAGCTTGCAGGGAAACGAGCAGTACTTC	CASSLQGNEQYF
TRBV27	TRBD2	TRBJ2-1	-	TGTGCCAGCAGTTTCTCCGTCCCGGGACTAGCGGGATCTGGGGAGCAGTTCTTC	CASSFSVPGLAGSGEQFF
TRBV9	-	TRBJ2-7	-	TGTGCCAGCAGCGTAGACGGGACGATAACCTACGAGCAGTACTTC	CASSVDGTITYEQYF
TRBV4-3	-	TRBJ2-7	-	TGCGCCAGCAGCCAAGTACTAGGGGCGAGCGAGCAGTACTTC	CASSQVLGASEQYF
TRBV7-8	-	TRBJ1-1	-	TGTGCCAGCATCGTGAACACTGAAGCTTTCTTT	CASIVNTEAFF
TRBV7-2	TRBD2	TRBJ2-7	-	TGTGCCAGCAGCTTAGCGCCAGCGGGAGTTTCCTACGAGCAGTACTTC	CASSLAPAGVSYEQYF
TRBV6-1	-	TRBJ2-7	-	TGTGCCAGCAGTGAAGTCTTGCCCTACGAGCAGTACTTC	CASSEVLPYEQYF
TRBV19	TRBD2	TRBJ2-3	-	TGTGCCATCAAAGCGGGAGGCACAGATACGCAGTATTTT	CAIKAGGTDTQYF
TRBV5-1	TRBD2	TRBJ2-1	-	TGCGCCAGCAGCCCGGGACTAGCGGGGGAGAATGAGCAGTTCTTC	CASSPGLAGENEQFF
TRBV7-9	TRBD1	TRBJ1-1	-	TGTGCCAGCAGCAGAGGGGGCCGTGAAGCTTTCTTT	CASSRGGREAFF
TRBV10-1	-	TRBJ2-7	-	TGCGCCAGCAGTGGCGCCCGGGACCCCTACGAGCAGTACTTC	CASSGARDPYEQYF
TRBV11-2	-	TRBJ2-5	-	TGTGCCAGCAGCTTAGTTGTGGCTGAGACCCAGTACTTC	CASSLVVAETQYF
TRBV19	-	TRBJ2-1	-	TGTGCCAGTAGTATAGTCGGGCTTTCCTACAATGAGCAGTTCTTC	CASSIVGLSYNEQFF
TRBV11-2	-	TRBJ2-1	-	TGTGCCAGCAGCTCCGCCCTAACCCCACCCTACAATGAGCAGTTCTTC	CASSSALTPPYNEQFF
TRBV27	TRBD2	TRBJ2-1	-	TGTGCCAGCAGTTTTGGACTAGCGGGAGGTAATGAGCAGTTCTTC	CASSFGLAGGNEQFF
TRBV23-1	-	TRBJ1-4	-	TGCGCCAGCAGATTATCCTGGGGGCGGTTGCGAGAAAAACTGTTTTTT	CASRLSWGRLREKLFF
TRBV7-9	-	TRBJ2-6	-	TGTGCCAGCCCAAGGATGGGTGGGGCCAACGTCCTGACTTTC	CASPRMGGANVLTF
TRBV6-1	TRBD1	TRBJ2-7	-	TGTGCCAGCACGTACGACAGGGGGTCCTACGAGCAGTACTTC	CASTYDRGSYEQYF